A single sample gave rise to the 17 T cell receptor beta chains below, sequenced in a study of blood T cell repertoires in COVID-19 (dated by TCRdb to 2018 to 2021). Libraries came from the immunoSEQ multiplex PCR assay. The table comes from immuneACCESS by way of TCRdb, which keeps in-frame sequences with V and J called. Part of the clones is missing from these tables; in studies checked, under half for an unresolved V gene and the rest for unknown reasons. Recorded for this sample are 300,000 to 450,000 clones; approximately 87% of them occurred a single time. Clones ranked in the top ten supply 1.3% of the sample. The sample taken for sequencing was PBMCs or T cells enriched from blood (not recorded which). These receptors were collected from a man younger than 45 who had recovered from COVID-19.

This clone was observed a handful of times. The CDR3 bases are TGTGCCAGCAGTGGGACAGGGACTGGGGCCAACGTCCTGACTTTC. Translated, it gives CASSGTGTGANVLTF. The rearrangement joins TRBV2 to TRBJ2-6, with TRBD1 matching over 8 bases. The V segment lost 4 bases and the J segment 2 bases; nucleotides outside the gene matches: 1. Germline CDR1 SNHLY, CDR2 FYNNEI. This CDR3 contains 15 residues. Full variable domain (remainder filled in from reference TRBV2 and TRBJ2-6): EPEVTQTPSHQVTQMGQEVILRCVPISNHLYFYWYRQILGQKVEFLVSFYNNEISEKSEIFDDQFSVERPDGSNFTLKIRSTKLEDSAMYFCASSGTGTGANVLTFGAGSRLTVL.

V is TRBV27 and J is TRBJ2-7, with D maybe TRBD2 (5 bases). Germline CDR1 reads MNHEY; CDR2 reads SMNVEV (reference sequence). CDR3 length equals 14 residues. The V gene lost 5 bases and the J gene lost 9 bases, with 20 bases spanning the gap. The CDR3 loop reads CASSPRDALDGQYF. CDR3 sequence (DNA): TGTGCCAGCAGTCCCCGGGATGCACTTGACGGGCAGTACTTC.

This clone is a singleton in its sample. V usage is TRBV6-6 and J usage is TRBJ2-1, with TRBD2 as a possible D gene (6 bases). CDR3 length: 14 amino acids. Germline CDR1 and CDR2: MNHNY and SVGAGI (reference sequence). V dropped 5 bases and J dropped 9 bases, with 17 bases sitting between them. CDR3 in DNA: TGTGCCAGCAGTAGACTAGTTAGCAGTGGTGAGCAGTTCTTC. As protein: CASSRLVSSGEQFF.

The chain employs TRBV10-3 and TRBJ1-5; the D is unclear. This CDR3 has 13 amino acids. The V gene's germline CDR1 is ENHRY and CDR2 SYGVKD. Trimming removed 6 bases from V and 7 bases from J, with 13 bases in between. This CDR3 is CAISGLAEQPQHF. CDR3 sequence (DNA): TGTGCCATCAGCGGACTGGCGGAGCAGCCCCAGCATTTT.

The genes are TRBV29-1 and TRBJ1-2; D is unclear. CDR3 length: 11 residues. V was shortened by 4 bases and J by 1 base, with 4 bases between the two germline ends. Germline CDR1 SQVTM, CDR2 ANQGSEA. The CDR3 sequence is CSVGVNYGYTF. CDR3 nucleotide sequence: TGCAGCGTTGGAGTTAACTATGGCTACACCTTC.

V gene TRBV7-2 combines with J gene TRBJ1-5; possible D gene TRBD1, 5 bases. V lost 2 bases and J lost 0, with 14 bases in between. CDR1 and CDR2 from the germline V gene are SGHTA and FQGNSA. The CDR3 covers 17 residues. The CDR3 region has the DNA TGTGCCAGCAGCTTATGGGGCGAACAGTTTAGCAATCAGCCCCAGCATTTT. Its translation: CASSLWGEQFSNQPQHF.

The chain employs TRBV7-2 and TRBJ1-1; a possible D gene is TRBD1 (6 bases). Between the trimmed V and J ends, which lost 3 bases and 1 base, there was a span of 12 bases. Germline-derived CDR1 and CDR2 are SGHTA and FQGNSA. This CDR3 has 15 amino acids. DNA of the CDR3: TGTGCCAGCAGCTTCACTGGACAGACGAACACTGAAGCTTTCTTT. It codes for CASSFTGQTNTEAFF.

This chain links TRBV3-1 (or the pseudogene TRBV3-2) with TRBJ1-1; 9 bases map to TRBD1. V trimming: 4 bases; J trimming: 1 base; junction bases outside the gene matches: 4. This CDR3 comprises 15 residues. The V gene's germline CDR1 is LGHDT and CDR2 YNNKEL (reference sequence). DNA for the CDR3: TGTGCCAGCAGCCCACAGGGGGCCTGGAACACTGAAGCTTTCTTT. This encodes CASSPQGAWNTEAFF.

J is TRBJ1-2 and V is TRBV7-6, with 7 bases aligning to TRBD1. CDR3 length: 14 amino acids. V lost 6 bases to trimming and J lost 5 bases; unmatched junction nucleotides: 9. CDR1 is SGHVS and CDR2 is FNYEAQ in the germline V gene. CDR3 sequence reads: CASRPTGSGYGYTF. The CDR3 DNA is TGTGCCAGCAGACCGACAGGGTCGGGATATGGCTACACCTTC.

This clone occurred once. J is TRBJ2-5 and V is TRBV5-4; 10 positions agree with TRBD2. V was clipped by 4 bases and J by 5 bases; unmatched bases: 14. Germline V gives CDR1 SGHNT, CDR2 YYREEE (reference sequence). The CDR3 contains 17 residues. CDR3 region: CASSNPELAGIRETQYF. The CDR3 DNA follows: TGTGCCAGCAGCAATCCTGAACTAGCGGGGATCAGGGAGACCCAGTACTTC.

The V and J genes are TRBV6-1 and TRBJ1-2; tentative D call: TRBD1 (5 bases). The CDR3 contains 15 residues. Trimming left V 6 bases short and J 8 bases short, with 22 bases between. Germline V CDR1 and CDR2: MNHNS, SASEGT. CDR3 nucleotide sequence: TGTGCCAGCAGCGGCGGGGCAGGGTGGATAGGAGGCTACACCTTC. Its protein is CASSGGAGWIGGYTF.

The chain has TRBV6-6 and TRBJ2-1, with a weak D call TRBD2 (5 bases). CDR1 is MNHNY, CDR2 SVGAGI, per germline (reference sequence). Deletions cut 2 bases from V and 1 base from J, with 9 bases between. This CDR3 region has 15 residues. The CDR3 DNA follows: TGTGCCAGCAGTTACGAATCGGGGTCCTACAATGAGCAGTTCTTC. It specifies CASSYESGSYNEQFF.

This chain uses TRBV6-5 with TRBJ1-4; TRBD1 might be the D (5 bases). V was cut by 7 bases and J by 7 bases, with 16 bases left in between. The CDR3 covers 14 residues. Germline V gene sequence: CDR1 MNHEY, CDR2 SVGAGI. CDR3 in DNA: TGTGCCAGCATCCGGGCGGGGGGTAGTGAAAAACTGTTTTTT. Encoded protein: CASIRAGGSEKLFF.

This clone has just one count. V and J are TRBV12-3 or TRBV12-4 and TRBJ2-3; 10 nucleotides match TRBD1. Unmatched junction bases numbered 4, after V lost 8 bases and J lost 5 bases. The CDR3 covers 13 residues. The CDR3, as DNA: TGTGCCAGCGGGACAGGGGTGGGAGATACGCAGTATTTT. It translates to CASGTGVGDTQYF.

This sequence joins TRBV5-1 and TRBJ2-5, with D tentatively TRBD2 (5 bases). Trimming took 2 bases from V and 2 from J, leaving 13 bases between them. CDR1 is SGHRS and CDR2 is YFSETQ in the germline V gene. The CDR3 has 15 residues. The CDR3 sequence: CASSFEGIRQETQYF. CDR3 sequence (DNA): TGCGCCAGCAGCTTTGAGGGAATTCGACAAGAGACCCAGTACTTC.

The chain combines TRBV5-6 with TRBJ1-1; unclear D gene. V lost 0 bases, J lost 8 bases, and 5 bases lay in between. The CDR3 extends over 11 amino acids. Germline assignment: CDR1 SGHDT and CDR2 YYEEEE. The CDR3 is CASSLGREAFF. DNA for the CDR3: TGTGCCAGCAGCTTGGGGAGGGAAGCTTTCTTT.

V usage is TRBV7-9 and J usage is TRBJ1-4; D unresolved. CDR1 is SEHNR, CDR2 FQNEAQ, per germline (reference sequence). The ends were cut back, 4 bases at V and 0 bases at J, with 12 bases in the middle. This CDR3 is built from 16 residues. The CDR3 nucleotides read TGTGCCAGCAGCTCACTACTCCGTTCAACTAATGAAAAACTGTTTTTT. Translating gives CASSSLLRSTNEKLFF.